This T cell receptor beta chain stems from a study of T cell responses to AZD1222 COVID-19 vaccine. The method was immunoSEQ multiplex PCR; TCRdb's version includes in-frame clones alone and lacks a portion of them. The table records about 160,000 clones, roughly 90% of them present only once. Study-wide results and limits: Donors were chiefly white British, with a greater number of females, and clonal diversity was perhaps underestimated. Regions 160-218 and 743-854 dominated among vaccine-associated CD4 TCRs spanning spike.

On this clone itself: No antigen is known for it.

The germline CDR1 and CDR2 sequences are SGHTA and FQGNSA. The V segment lost 4 bases and the J segment 6 bases; nucleotides outside the gene matches: 5. There are 15 residues in the CDR3. The material sequenced was peripheral blood, taken 28 days after the second AZD1222 dose. The TCR was taken from an adult who received the AZD1222 COVID-19 vaccine. The V and J genes are TRBV7-2 and TRBJ2-1; 11 nucleotides line up with TRBD2. The CDR3: CASSSLAGVANEQFF. The CDR3 nucleotides read TGTGCCAGCAGCTCACTAGCGGGAGTAGCCAATGAGCAGTTCTTC.